Presented here are 12 T cell receptor beta chains from one specimen sequenced in a study of blood T cell repertoires in COVID-19. Using immunoSEQ multiplex PCR, the repertoire was profiled, and TCRdb retains in-frame clones only, with some absent. Among just under 350,000 clones listed, around four fifths were seen once. The sequenced sample consisted of peripheral blood. These TCRs come from a man aged 25 to 45 with active or convalescent COVID-19.

This clone was picked up one time. The rearrangement uses TRBV29-1 and TRBJ1-3; TRBD1 might be the D (5 bases). V lost 0 bases to trimming and J lost 0 bases, with 12 bases between them. The CDR3 runs to 16 residues. Germline CDR1 is SQVTM and CDR2 is ANQGSEA. CDR3 amino acids: CSVEEWGHVSGNTIYF. CDR3 coding DNA: TGCAGCGTTGAAGAATGGGGCCACGTCTCTGGAAACACCATATATTTT.

This chain joins TRBV15 and TRBJ2-2; D is possibly TRBD1 (6 bases). The CDR3 loop spans 15 amino acids. Germline V lookup: CDR1 LNHNV, CDR2 YYDKDF (reference sequence). Trimming left V 0 bases short and J 3 bases short, with 8 bases between. The CDR3 loop is CATSRDTGYTGELFF. CDR3 bases: TGTGCCACCAGCAGAGATACAGGGTACACCGGGGAGCTGTTTTTT.

This sequence joins TRBV24-1 and TRBJ2-2; 8 nucleotides agree with TRBD2. There are 14 residues in the CDR3. From germline, CDR1 is KGHDR and CDR2 SFDVKD. V dropped 7 bases and J dropped 4; count of bases not matched to a gene: 4. The CDR3 region has the DNA TGTGCCACCAGAAGCGGGAGTGGCACCGGGGAGCTGTTTTTT. Translating gives CATRSGSGTGELFF.

The CDR3 reads CASSGGTSGYEQYF. DNA of the CDR3: TGTGCCAGCAGCGGGGGGACTAGCGGCTACGAGCAGTACTTC. The chain recombines TRBV9 with TRBJ2-7; 11 bases map to TRBD2. The V gene end was trimmed by 3 bases and the J gene end by 3 bases; junction bases not matched to a gene: 2. This CDR3 contains 14 residues. Germline values: CDR1 SGDLS, CDR2 YYNGEE.

The chain combines TRBV6-5 with TRBJ1-6; D gene uncertain. Germline V gene sequence: CDR1 MNHEY, CDR2 SVGAGI. The germline V and J ends were trimmed by 2 bases and 7 bases, with 9 bases remaining between them. The CDR3 runs to 14 residues. The CDR3 region is CASSYIEKNSPLHF. DNA for the CDR3: TGTGCCAGCAGTTACATAGAAAAAAATTCACCCCTCCACTTT.

The rearrangement joins TRBV27 to TRBJ2-1, with 10 positions matching TRBD1. Germline assignment: CDR1 MNHEY and CDR2 SMNVEV (reference sequence). The CDR3 consists of 14 residues. The trim removed 4 bases at V and 6 bases at J, leaving 3 bases unmatched. This chain's CDR3 is CASSSRDRGNEQFF. For the CDR3, the DNA is TGTGCCAGCAGTTCCCGGGACAGGGGCAATGAGCAGTTCTTC.

V and J are TRBV6-5 and TRBJ2-7; 7 bases align to TRBD1. CDR3 length equals 14 residues. CDR1 and CDR2 (germline): MNHEY, SVGAGI. The junction had 7 bases not matched to a gene; V was cut back by 6 bases and J by 2 bases. DNA for the CDR3: TGTGCCAGCAGAAAACAGGGGTCCCCCTACGAGCAGTACTTC. Its protein is CASRKQGSPYEQYF.

The sample holds one count of this clone. The gene calls are TRBV12-3 or TRBV12-4 and TRBJ2-3; D call uncertain. Trimming took 6 bases from V and 6 from J, leaving 13 bases between them. The CDR3 sequence is 13 residues long. The CDR3 nucleotides read TGTGCCAGCAGCCACGGGTCACGGGATACGCAGTATTTT. Translating gives CASSHGSRDTQYF.

This sequence joins TRBV24-1 and TRBJ2-1; TRBD1 matches 7 bases. V shed 4 bases, J shed 2 bases, and the junction held 7 bases outside the gene matches. There are 16 residues in the CDR3. From germline, CDR1 is KGHDR and CDR2 SFDVKD. CDR3 nucleotides: TGTGCCACCAGTGACCTACGACAGGGCGCCTACAATGAGCAGTTCTTC. Amino acids: CATSDLRQGAYNEQFF.

This clone was found many times. The chain carries TRBV11-1 and TRBJ1-1; D might be TRBD1 (6 bases). Deletions cut 5 bases from V and 0 bases from J, with 13 bases between. Germline CDR1 SGHAT, CDR2 FQDESV (reference sequence). This CDR3 comprises 15 residues. In DNA form, the CDR3 reads TGTGCCAGCAGCGACAGGCGAACGATGAACACTGAAGCTTTCTTT. Amino acids: CASSDRRTMNTEAFF.

V gene TRBV19 combines with J gene TRBJ2-7; 8 bases line up with TRBD1. The CDR3 extends over 15 amino acids. Germline CDR1 reads LNHDA; CDR2 reads SQIVND (reference sequence). With V trimmed by 4 bases and J by 5 bases, 10 bases remained unmatched. The CDR3 protein is CASSTRLTGAHEQYF. The CDR3 DNA reads as TGTGCCAGTAGTACCCGCCTGACAGGGGCCCACGAGCAGTACTTC.

The chain is built from TRBV6-6 and TRBJ2-7; maybe TRBD2 (5 bases). Per germline, CDR1 MNHNY and CDR2 SVGAGI (reference sequence). The CDR3 loop spans 12 amino acids. V gave up 5 bases and J gave up 4 bases, with 9 bases separating them. This CDR3 is CASSHREYEQYF. CDR3 DNA sequence: TGTGCCAGCAGTCACCGGGAATACGAGCAGTACTTC.